The 17 T cell receptor beta chains below come from one sample, sequenced in a study of identical twins. Each CDR3 protein is one row after TCRdb ran MiXCR on the 5' RACE reads. In the table there are 1.5 million or so distinct CDR3 sequences, more than 30% of which are singletons. Sequencing was carried out using cord blood. Every receptor here comes from a newborn girl in good health.

The CDR3 nucleotides read TGTGCCAGCAGCTTAGTAGTGGGGACAGGCCCCTACAATGAGCAGTTCTTC. It yields the protein CASSLVVGTGPYNEQFF. The chain is built from TRBV7-2 and TRBJ2-1; 8 bases are a match to TRBD1. CDR1 and CDR2 (germline): SGHTA, FQGNSA. J was trimmed by 2 bases and V by 1 base; bases with no gene match: 7. This CDR3 is built from 17 residues. Drawing the rest from reference TRBV7-2 and TRBJ2-1, the complete variable domain is GAGVSQSPSNKVTEKGKDVELRCDPISGHTALYWYRQSLGQGLEFLIYFQGNSAPDKSGLPSDRFSAERTGGSVSTLTIQRTQQEDSAVYLCASSLVVGTGPYNEQFFGPGTRLTVL.

The rearrangement uses TRBV28 and TRBJ2-7; D possibly corresponds to TRBD1 (5 bases). V dropped 0 bases and J dropped 2 bases, with 8 bases sitting between them. Germline CDR1 MDHEN, CDR2 SYDVKM. The CDR3 spans 14 residues. In nucleotides, the CDR3 is TGTGCCAGCAGTTTATGGGACATTCCCTACGAGCAGTACTTC. Translation gives CASSLWDIPYEQYF.

This clonotype came up a few times. The chain couples TRBV9 to TRBJ2-3, with 13 bases that match TRBD2. CDR3 size: 18 residues. Trimming at V came to 0 bases and at J to 0 bases, leaving 4 bases not matched to a gene. The V gene's germline CDR1 is SGDLS and CDR2 YYNGEE. This chain's CDR3 is CASSVGTSGGPSTDTQYF. The CDR3 nucleotides read TGTGCCAGCAGCGTAGGGACTAGCGGGGGCCCCAGCACAGATACGCAGTATTTT. Full variable domain (remainder filled in from reference TRBV9 and TRBJ2-3): DSGVTQTPKHLITATGQRVTLRCSPRSGDLSVYWYQQSLDQGLQFLIQYYNGEERAKGNILERFSAQQFPDLHSELNLSSLELGDSALYFCASSVGTSGGPSTDTQYFGPGTRLTVL.

CDR3 nucleotides: TGTGCCAGCAGCGTGTCAGTGGGGACCTCCTACAATGAGCAGTTCTTC. It translates to CASSVSVGTSYNEQFF. The J gene is TRBJ2-1, the V gene TRBV11-2; D assignment may be TRBD1 or TRBD2 (5 bases each). V lost 5 bases, J lost 0 bases, and 14 bases lay in between. The CDR3 covers 16 residues. The germline gives CDR1 SGHAT, CDR2 FQNNGV.

This clonotype was seen more than once but under ten times. The rearrangement joins TRBV3-1 to TRBJ1-2; D is undetermined. V lost 0 bases to trimming and J lost 5 bases, with 7 bases between them. CDR1 and CDR2 (germline): LGHDT, YNNKEL (reference sequence). The CDR3 consists of 13 residues. The CDR3 DNA is TGTGCCAGCAGCCAAGAGGACGGTTATGGCTACACCTTC. This gives the protein CASSQEDGYGYTF.

The chain couples TRBV25-1 to TRBJ2-4; D remains unclear. Trimming left V 1 base short and J 1 base short, with 11 bases between. CDR1 is MGHDK, CDR2 SYGVNS, per germline. The CDR3 runs to 16 residues. CDR3 sequence (DNA): TGTGCCAGCAGTGAATCCGGCGGTGGGGCCAAAAACATTCAGTACTTC. This encodes CASSESGGGAKNIQYF.

This clonotype was recorded a few times. In DNA form, the CDR3 reads TGTGCCAGCAGTTTCCCTAGCGGGGGAGTACAAGAGACCCAGTACTTC. Protein: CASSFPSGGVQETQYF. The chain recombines TRBV6-2 or TRBV6-3 with TRBJ2-5, with 10 bases fitting TRBD2. The CDR3 loop spans 16 amino acids. The ends lost 4 bases at V and 2 bases at J; junction bases unmatched: 7. Germline CDR1 MNHEY, CDR2 SVGEGT.

This clonotype showed up just a few times. The chain has TRBV7-9 and TRBJ1-3, with TRBD1 as a possible D gene (5 bases). The V end lost 5 bases, the J end lost 4 bases, and 18 bases lay between the germline ends. CDR3 size: 16 residues. CDR1 is SEHNR, CDR2 FQNEAQ, per germline (reference sequence). The CDR3 region has the DNA TGTGCCAGCAGCCCTTCGGGACCCCTAGGAGGAAACACCATATATTTT. Translated, it gives CASSPSGPLGGNTIYF.

Regarding this clonotype: This may arise from a read error, as a much more abundant clone is one base away. The chain employs TRBV29-1 and TRBJ2-1; the D is unclear. Germline CDR1 is SQVTM and CDR2 is ANQGSEA. The CDR3 consists of 14 residues. V was trimmed by 7 bases and J by 2 bases, leaving 15 bases between them. The CDR3 sequence is CSANPAPTYNEQFF. The CDR3 DNA reads TGCAGCGCAAATCCAGCGCCTACCTACAATGAGCAGTTCTTC.

This clonotype has a handful of counts. The chain uses TRBV27 and TRBJ2-3; D not resolved. Germline V gene sequence: CDR1 MNHEY, CDR2 SMNVEV (reference sequence). The CDR3 runs to 15 residues. Trimming cost V 3 bases and J 0 bases, with 10 bases left between them. CDR3 sequence reads: CASSFGEPSTDTQYF. DNA for the CDR3: TGTGCCAGCAGTTTTGGTGAACCTAGCACAGATACGCAGTATTTT.

This clonotype occurred a few times. The V call is TRBV20-1, the J call TRBJ2-7; the D is unclear. Germline assignment: CDR1 DFQATT and CDR2 SNEGSKA (reference sequence). The CDR3 sequence is 14 residues long. Trimming removed 7 bases at V and 1 base at J, with 17 bases between. CDR3 DNA sequence: TGCAGTGTTCCCCCGCCGGGCCCTTCCTACGAGCAGTACTTC. Amino acid sequence: CSVPPPGPSYEQYF.

The chain has TRBV6-2 or TRBV6-3 and TRBJ2-1; D not certain. With the DNA end fitting TRBJ2-7 better, the J assignment may be wrong. This CDR3 spans 14 amino acids. Germline assignment: CDR1 MNHEY and CDR2 SVGEGT. The CDR3 coding sequence is TGTGCCAGCAGGCTCGGTTTACTTTACAATGAGCAGTACTTC. This codes for CASRLGLLYNEQYF.

This chain uses TRBV4-1 with TRBJ2-5, with 8 bases fitting TRBD2. Germline CDR1 is MGHRA and CDR2 is YSYEKL. CDR3 length: 14 residues. V lost 2 bases, J lost 7 bases, and 6 bases stayed unmatched. CDR3 residues: CASSQSGLAGTQYF. The CDR3, as DNA: TGCGCCAGCAGCCAATCCGGACTAGCTGGGACCCAGTACTTC.

In this sample, this clonotype turned up a few times. The gene calls are TRBV20-1 and TRBJ2-7; perhaps D is TRBD1 or TRBD2 (5 bases each). Deletions cut 3 bases from V and 0 bases from J, with 12 bases between. The CDR3 consists of 14 residues. The V gene's germline CDR1 is DFQATT and CDR2 SNEGSKA (reference sequence). CDR3 nucleotide sequence: TGCAGTGCTAGGGTCGAGGGGAGCTCCTACGAGCAGTACTTC. This encodes CSARVEGSSYEQYF.

V usage is TRBV24-1 and J usage is TRBJ2-3, with TRBD1 matching 9 bases. V trimming: 4 bases; J trimming: 4 bases; junction bases outside the gene matches: 8. Per the germline V gene, CDR1 is KGHDR and CDR2 is SFDVKD. The CDR3 totals 16 residues. This chain's CDR3 is CATSEAGTGSPDTQYF. The CDR3, as DNA: TGTGCCACCAGTGAGGCCGGGACAGGGTCCCCAGATACGCAGTATTTT.

The J gene is TRBJ2-5, the V gene TRBV27; TRBD2 matches at 11 bases. The J call may be wrong; the DNA end is better matched by TRBJ2-7. The germline CDR1 and CDR2 sequences are MNHEY and SMNVEV (reference sequence). This CDR3 is built from 20 residues. Here the CDR3 reads CASSLLTAASGRRFIHEQYF. The CDR3, as DNA: TGTGCCAGCAGTTTACTCACGGCCGCTAGCGGGAGGAGGTTCATCCACGAGCAGTACTTC.

This clonotype was counted only a few times. The chain carries TRBV9 and TRBJ2-1, with TRBD2 as a possible D gene (6 bases). Trimming cost V 0 bases and J 5 bases, with 12 bases left between them. This CDR3 spans 15 amino acids. CDR1 and CDR2 (germline): SGDLS, YYNGEE. This CDR3 is CASSVGGGAHNEQFF. CDR3 sequence (DNA): TGTGCCAGCAGCGTAGGTGGAGGGGCACACAATGAGCAGTTCTTC.